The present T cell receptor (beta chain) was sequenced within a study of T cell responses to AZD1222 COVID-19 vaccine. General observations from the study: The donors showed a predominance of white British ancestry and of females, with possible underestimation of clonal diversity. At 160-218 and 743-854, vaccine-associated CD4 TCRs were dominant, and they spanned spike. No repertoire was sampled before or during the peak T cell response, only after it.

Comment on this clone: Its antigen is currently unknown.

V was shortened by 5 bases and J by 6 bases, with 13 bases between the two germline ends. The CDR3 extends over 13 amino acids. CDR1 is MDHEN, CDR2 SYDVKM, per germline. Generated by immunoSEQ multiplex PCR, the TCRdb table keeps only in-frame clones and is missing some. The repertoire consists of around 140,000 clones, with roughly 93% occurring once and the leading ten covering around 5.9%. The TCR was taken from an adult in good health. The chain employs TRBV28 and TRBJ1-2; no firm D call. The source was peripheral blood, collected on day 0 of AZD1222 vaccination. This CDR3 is CASSPLHMDGYTF. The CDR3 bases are TGTGCCAGCAGTCCTCTCCACATGGATGGCTACACCTTC.